The 30 T cell receptor beta chains listed next were all sequenced from one sample in a study of T cells in Graves' hyperthyroidism and ophthalmopathy. Amplified TCR beta CDR3 regions came from RNA transcripts. The HTBI primer set served for first-round RT-PCR of the TCR CDR3. TCRdb reprocessed the multiplex PCR reads with MiXCR, giving one entry per CDR3 protein. The table records over 350,000 distinct CDR3 sequences, over 11% of them present only once. The sequencing input was blood. Source of these receptors: a man aged 50 to 60 with Graves' ophthalmopathy.

In this sample, this clonotype turned up many times. The chain carries TRBV4-1 and TRBJ2-7; 9 bases match TRBD2. Germline lookup yields CDR1 MGHRA and CDR2 YSYEKL. Germline trimming cut 2 bases from V and 2 bases from J; bases unmatched to any gene: 4. CDR3 size: 15 residues. This chain's CDR3 is CASSQKQRGAYEQYF. The CDR3 nucleotides are TGCGCCAGCAGCCAAAAACAGCGGGGGGCCTACGAGCAGTACTTC.

This clonotype was detected ten times or more. The rearrangement uses TRBV7-2 and TRBJ2-2, with TRBD2 identical over 11 bases. V dropped 5 bases and J dropped 1; count of bases not matched to a gene: 3. The germline V gene encodes CDR1 SGHTA and CDR2 FQGNSA. The CDR3 has 16 residues. CDR3 amino acids: CASSHGLAGNTGELFF. For the CDR3, the DNA is TGTGCCAGCAGCCACGGACTAGCGGGGAACACCGGGGAGCTGTTTTTT.

The rearrangement links TRBV29-1 to TRBJ1-1, with D maybe TRBD1 (5 bases). The CDR3 covers 13 residues. Per the germline V gene, CDR1 is SQVTM and CDR2 is ANQGSEA. The germline V and J ends were trimmed by 5 bases and 3 bases, with 13 bases remaining between them. CDR3 region: CSVQGSGYTEAFF. The CDR3 region has the DNA TGCAGCGTTCAAGGTTCAGGGTACACTGAAGCTTTCTTT.

This clonotype was seen ten or more times. V gene TRBV5-1 combines with J gene TRBJ1-4; 8 nucleotides match TRBD1. Germline V gene data show CDR1 as SGHRS and CDR2 as YFSETQ. The CDR3 is 14 amino acids. Trimming at V came to 4 bases and at J to 8 bases, leaving 7 bases not matched to a gene. The CDR3 region is CASSPGTGGEKLFF. The CDR3 coding sequence is TGCGCCAGCAGCCCGGGGACAGGAGGGGAAAAACTGTTTTTT.

This clonotype showed up many times. This chain joins TRBV30 and TRBJ1-2, with a tentative D call TRBD1 (6 bases). This CDR3 is built from 14 residues. The V and J ends lost 0 bases and 4 bases respectively, with 12 bases between them. Germline assignment: CDR1 GTSNPN and CDR2 SVGIG (reference sequence). The CDR3 spells CAWSVPSRGYGYTF. The DNA of the CDR3 is TGTGCCTGGAGTGTACCCAGCAGGGGCTATGGCTACACCTTC.

The chain carries TRBV29-1 and TRBJ2-3, with D uncertain. CDR3 length: 12 residues. CDR1 and CDR2 from the germline V gene are SQVTM and ANQGSEA. Between the trimmed V and J ends, which lost 6 bases and 2 bases, there was a span of 9 bases. The CDR3 sequence is CSVFTTTDTQYF. In DNA, the CDR3 is TGCAGCGTCTTCACGACCACAGATACGCAGTATTTT.

The chain recombines TRBV19 with TRBJ1-1; a possible D gene is TRBD1 (6 bases). Deletions cut 5 bases from V and 1 base from J, with 14 bases between. CDR1 is LNHDA, CDR2 SQIVND, per germline (reference sequence). This CDR3 is built from 15 residues. CDR3 sequence reads: CASSSGQLPNTEAFF. The DNA for the CDR3 is TGTGCCAGTAGTTCCGGACAGCTACCGAACACTGAAGCTTTCTTT.

This clonotype was found a few times. The rearrangement links TRBV7-9 to TRBJ2-1; D not resolved. Trimming shortened V by 5 bases and J by 6 bases, and 20 bases separated the two germline ends. Germline values: CDR1 SEHNR, CDR2 FQNEAQ (reference sequence). The CDR3 is made up of 16 amino acids. This chain's CDR3 is CASSPLNPSVRNEQFF. Here the CDR3 DNA reads TGTGCCAGCAGCCCTCTTAACCCTTCCGTCCGCAATGAGCAGTTCTTC.

Concerning this clonotype: It may be a read error: a sequence one base away is much more abundant. The chain recombines TRBV6-2 or TRBV6-3 with TRBJ2-2; D unclear. CDR3 length: 13 amino acids. Between the trimmed V and J ends, which lost 11 bases and 3 bases, there was a span of 13 bases. Looked up from germline, CDR1 is MNHEY and CDR2 is SVGEGT. The CDR3 region has the DNA TGTGCCTCATCCGAACGGGACACCGGGGAGCTGTTTTTT. This gives the protein CASSERDTGELFF.

This clonotype was detected many times. The gene calls are TRBV7-9 and TRBJ2-7, with 7 bases that match TRBD2. The trim removed 4 bases at V and 5 bases at J, leaving 17 bases unmatched. The CDR3 totals 17 residues. Germline V gene sequence: CDR1 SEHNR, CDR2 FQNEAQ (reference sequence). CDR3 residues: CASSSPPNTGTTHEQYF. The DNA of the CDR3 is TGTGCCAGCAGCTCACCACCCAATACCGGGACTACCCACGAGCAGTACTTC.

This clonotype appeared once. This chain links TRBV3-1 with TRBJ2-5; 8 bases agree with TRBD2. The CDR3 has 18 amino acids. V shed 0 bases and J 1 base; nucleotides not matched to a gene: 10. Germline values: CDR1 LGHDT, CDR2 YNNKEL (reference sequence). CDR3 in amino acids: CASSQDSLLAGSQETQYF. Here the CDR3 DNA reads TGTGCCAGCAGCCAAGATAGTTTGCTAGCGGGCTCCCAAGAGACCCAGTACTTC.

This clonotype has a count of ten or more. The J gene is TRBJ1-1, the V gene TRBV3-1; D is unclear. V shed 1 base and J shed 4 bases, with 7 bases lying between them. Germline CDR1 LGHDT, CDR2 YNNKEL (reference sequence). The CDR3 is made up of 13 amino acids. The CDR3 nucleotides are TGTGCCAGCAGCCAAGGAGCTGGCACTGAAGCTTTCTTT. Translated: CASSQGAGTEAFF.

This clonotype was seen repeatedly, ten times or more. DNA for the CDR3: TGTGCCAGCAGACTTCGTCAGGGAAGTGATGGCTACACCTTC. Its translation: CASRLRQGSDGYTF. This sequence joins TRBV6-1 and TRBJ1-2, with D tentatively TRBD1 (5 bases). Germline assignment: CDR1 MNHNS and CDR2 SASEGT. The CDR3 totals 14 residues. V lost 6 bases and J lost 6, with 17 bases in between.

This clonotype has more than one count but fewer than ten. This sequence may be a read error, since a much larger clone differs from it by one base. This chain links TRBV2 with TRBJ2-3, with TRBD2 matching 7 bases. Trimming at V came to 11 bases and at J to 4 bases, leaving 9 bases not matched to a gene. CDR3 size: 13 residues. CDR1 SNHLY and CDR2 FYNNEI come from the germline V gene. This CDR3 is CACGWRGSDTQYF. CDR3 in DNA: TGTGCCTGCGGCTGGCGGGGGTCAGATACGCAGTATTTT.

This clonotype came up many times. The chain has TRBV24-1 and TRBJ1-5, with TRBD1 matching 7 bases. Trimming cost V 8 bases and J 5 bases; bases outside gene matches: 11. The CDR3 sequence is 15 residues long. Germline V lookup: CDR1 KGHDR, CDR2 SFDVKD. The CDR3 loop is CATNPGQRGDQPQHF. The DNA of the CDR3 is TGTGCCACCAACCCGGGACAGCGGGGGGATCAGCCCCAGCATTTT.

This chain links TRBV7-2 with TRBJ1-1; possible D gene TRBD1, 6 bases. CDR1 and CDR2 from the germline V gene are SGHTA and FQGNSA. The germline V and J ends were trimmed by 5 bases and 4 bases, with 17 bases remaining between them. The CDR3 runs to 15 residues. The DNA of the CDR3 is TGTGCCAGCAGCGCCGCGCCAGGGGTGGGCACTGAAGCTTTCTTT. This gives the protein CASSAAPGVGTEAFF.

The V and J genes are TRBV6-2 or TRBV6-3 and TRBJ2-3, with D possibly matching TRBD2 (5 bases). This CDR3 is built from 14 residues. Between the trimmed V and J ends, which lost 7 bases and 2 bases, there was a span of 13 bases. The germline V gene has CDR1 MNHEY and CDR2 SVGEGT. In DNA, the CDR3 is TGTGCCAGCATGAGGGCTTTAAACACAGATACGCAGTATTTT. Translation: CASMRALNTDTQYF.

This clonotype was counted ten times or more. V usage is TRBV11-2 and J usage is TRBJ1-1; 7 bases agree with TRBD1. With V trimmed by 5 bases and J by 4 bases, 10 bases remained unmatched. Germline V gene sequence: CDR1 SGHAT, CDR2 FQNNGV. This CDR3 region has 15 residues. CDR3 sequence: CASSPLGQGGTEAFF. The CDR3 nucleotides read TGTGCCAGCAGCCCCCTGGGGCAGGGGGGCACTGAAGCTTTCTTT.

The J gene is TRBJ2-6, the V gene TRBV18; 7 positions agree with TRBD2. This CDR3 is 18 amino acids long. Looked up from germline, CDR1 is KGHSH and CDR2 is LQKENI. The V and J ends lost 4 bases and 0 bases, in that order; junction bases with no gene match: 9. The CDR3 DNA follows: TGTGCCAGCTCACTAATTAGCGGGCAACGCTCTGGGGCCAACGTCCTGACTTTC. This sequence encodes CASSLISGQRSGANVLTF.

This clonotype was counted many times. The chain combines TRBV11-2 with TRBJ2-3, with D unclear. This CDR3 comprises 12 residues. Between the trimmed V and J ends, which lost 7 bases and 6 bases, there was a span of 11 bases. Looked up from germline, CDR1 is SGHAT and CDR2 is FQNNGV. CDR3 bases: TGTGCCAGCACCTCACTCCTGGATACGCAGTATTTT. Translated: CASTSLLDTQYF.

Points on this clonotype: The conserved closing phenylalanine or tryptophan is absent in this CDR3, likely reflecting a read error. The V and J genes are TRBV6-1 and TRBJ1-5; D gene uncertain. Per germline, CDR1 MNHNS and CDR2 SASEGT. Deletions cut 8 bases from V and 0 bases from J, with 14 bases between. This CDR3 contains 15 residues. The CDR3 coding sequence is TGTGCCAGCTTTCCGACCCCAAGTAGCAATCAGCCCCAGCATCTT. Translating it yields CASFPTPSSNQPQHL.

Comments on this clonotype: A much more abundant neighbour one base away suggests this may be a read error. The V gene is TRBV13, the J gene TRBJ2-7, with D perhaps matching TRBD1 or TRBD2 (5 bases each). V shed 2 bases and J shed 3 bases, with 14 bases lying between them. CDR3 length: 15 amino acids. Germline assignment: CDR1 PRHDT and CDR2 FYEKMQ (reference sequence). CDR3 residues: CASSLPSGALYEQYF. CDR3 bases: TGTGCCAGCAGCTTACCCTCCGGGGCCCTCTACGAGCAGTACTTC.

This clonotype showed up many times. The V gene is TRBV28, the J gene TRBJ2-2; possible D gene TRBD2, 5 bases. Per the germline V gene, CDR1 is MDHEN and CDR2 is SYDVKM. V was cut by 5 bases and J by 1 base, with 11 bases left in between. This CDR3 is built from 15 residues. In DNA, the CDR3 is TGTGCCAGCAGTCGCCTAGCCGGGAACACCGGGGAGCTGTTTTTT. It specifies CASSRLAGNTGELFF.

This clonotype was found many times. J is TRBJ2-5 and V is TRBV19, with TRBD1 matching over 9 bases. The V and J ends lost 8 bases and 5 bases, in that order; junction bases with no gene match: 9. The CDR3 has 14 amino acids. Germline CDR1 is LNHDA and CDR2 is SQIVND (reference sequence). CDR3 sequence (DNA): TGTGCCAGTCAGGGGGGGACAGGGTTCGAGACCCAGTACTTC. This encodes CASQGGTGFETQYF.

This clonotype has just a few counts. The chain recombines TRBV7-9 with TRBJ1-1, with TRBD1 as a possible D gene (6 bases). The CDR3 runs to 17 residues. With 5 bases removed from V and 0 bases from J, the gap between germline ends came to 19 bases. Germline CDR1 SEHNR, CDR2 FQNEAQ (reference sequence). Here the CDR3 DNA reads TGTGCCAGCAGCCCCGCGGGGGGGGGCCCCTTGAACACTGAAGCTTTCTTT. Translated, it gives CASSPAGGGPLNTEAFF. Drawing the rest from reference TRBV7-9 and TRBJ1-1, the complete variable domain is DTGVSQNPRHKITKRGQNVTFRCDPISEHNRLYWYRQTLGQGPEFLTYFQNEAQLEKSRLLSDRFSAERPKGSFSTLEIQRTEQGDSAMYLCASSPAGGGPLNTEAFFGQGTRLTVV.

The V gene is TRBV29-1, the J gene TRBJ1-1; D possibly corresponds to TRBD1 (5 bases). In germline, CDR1 is SQVTM, CDR2 ANQGSEA. The length of the CDR3 is 14 residues. V gave up 0 bases and J gave up 7 bases, with 15 bases separating them. The DNA of the CDR3 is TGCAGCGTTGAAGATCATACAGGTCTACTTGAAGCTTTCTTT. The encoded protein is CSVEDHTGLLEAFF.

This clonotype was counted many times. The J gene is TRBJ2-7, the V gene TRBV28; a weak D match, TRBD1 (7 bases). V was shortened by 8 bases and J by 2 bases, with 19 bases between the two germline ends. The CDR3 extends over 15 amino acids. Germline V gives CDR1 MDHEN, CDR2 SYDVKM. CDR3: CASALGGTATYEQYF. The CDR3 nucleotides read TGTGCCAGCGCCCTAGGGGGGACAGCCACCTACGAGCAGTACTTC.

For this clonotype: A much larger clone sits a single nucleotide away, making a read error possible. The V and J genes are TRBV5-1 and TRBJ2-3; 7 nucleotides line up with TRBD1. This CDR3 spans 15 amino acids. The germline V gene encodes CDR1 SGHRS and CDR2 YFSETQ. The CDR3 coding sequence is TGCGCCAGCACCCTGAGGGGACAGAGCATAGATACGCAGTATTTT. This codes for CASTLRGQSIDTQYF.

In its sample, this clonotype was seen a few times. A read error may be the cause here, since a much bigger clone is one base away. The CDR3 loop is CVSSQDSRAINEQFF. The CDR3 DNA is TGTGTCAGCAGCCAAGATTCACGGGCGATCAATGAGCAGTTCTTC. The chain combines TRBV3-1 with TRBJ2-1; unclear D gene. Germline-derived CDR1 and CDR2 are LGHDT and YNNKEL (reference sequence). The CDR3 length is 15 residues.

At least ten counts were recorded for this clonotype. V and J are TRBV20-1 and TRBJ2-7; TRBD2 matches 7 bases. Germline-derived CDR1 and CDR2 are DFQATT and SNEGSKA (reference sequence). The CDR3 covers 13 residues. With V trimmed by 5 bases and J by 3 bases, 7 bases remained unmatched. CDR3: CSAGGTTNYEQYF. The CDR3 bases are TGCAGTGCTGGGGGGACTACAAACTACGAGCAGTACTTC.